This TCR beta chain was identified in a study of somatic mutations in cytotoxic T cells in rheumatoid arthritis. Study background: Some V beta antibody-stained T-cell populations were flow-sorted at nearly 100% purity, including V beta1+ cells sequenced for TCRB. Study-level results: Measured CD8+ T-cell clonality, a value compared between rheumatoid arthritis patients and age-matched healthy controls, did not differ significantly.

Original data processing: Large patient CD8+ clones, those above 1%, rarely matched published virus-specific TCRB sequences. Sequenced by immunoSEQ multiplex PCR; TCRdb stores in-frame clones only, minus some. V and J calls and clone size are copied from that table; D and trimming were computed from the DNA. The data hold 15,000 to 20,000 clones, with over 60% observed a single time. As concerns this clone: The antigen remains undetermined. Other DNA sequences within the sample encode an identical CDR3.

Both CD4+ and CD8+ cells were separated through positive magnetic bead selection, and their purity was verified using flow cytometry. The trim removed 3 bases at V and 0 bases at J, leaving 2 bases unmatched. The CDR3 loop spans 15 amino acids. Germline CDR1 MNHEY, CDR2 SMNVEV (reference sequence). The V gene is TRBV27, the J gene TRBJ2-1, with TRBD2 matching over 7 bases. Input material: CD8+ T cells sorted from blood. This TCR came from an adult with rheumatoid arthritis. The CDR3, as DNA: TGTGCCAGCAGTTTGGGGGGGAGCTCCTACAATGAGCAGTTCTTC. Translation: CASSLGGSSYNEQFF.